The rows below give T cell receptor beta chains drawn from one sample of a study of cytomegalovirus exposure and HLA in healthy donors. Sequenced by immunoSEQ multiplex PCR; TCRdb stores in-frame clones only, minus some. The sample carries about 160,000 clones, roughly 73% recorded once. The sequencing input was PBMCs. Every receptor here comes from a woman aged 25 to 39 in good health and CMV-seronegative. Both conserved end residues are part of each CDR3. Each record gives: V gene, D gene, J gene, clone size, CDR3 DNA, CDR3 protein. The D gene is left open where the match is weak. Clone size, where shown, is once, few, many, or a class for clones that have expanded.

v_call: TRBV5-1; d_call: .; j_call: TRBJ2-7; clone_size: .; cdr3_nt: TGCGCCAGCAGCTTGGCGGGGATCCTCTACGAGCAGTACTTC; cdr3_aa: CASSLAGILYEQYF
v_call: TRBV2; d_call: TRBD1; j_call: TRBJ2-1; clone_size: .; cdr3_nt: TGTGCCAGCAGTGGGCGACAGACAGGGGGCGTATTTGATGAGCAGTTCTTC; cdr3_aa: CASSGRQTGGVFDEQFF
v_call: TRBV4-1; d_call: TRBD1; j_call: TRBJ1-5; clone_size: .; cdr3_nt: TGCGCCAGCAGCCCTAGGGACAGGGATGATCAGCCCCAGCATTTT; cdr3_aa: CASSPRDRDDQPQHF
v_call: TRBV6-6; d_call: TRBD2; j_call: TRBJ2-5; clone_size: .; cdr3_nt: TGTGCCAGCGACGACGGGGGGGCAGTGGGGGAGACCCAGTACTTC; cdr3_aa: CASDDGGAVGETQYF
v_call: TRBV5-1; d_call: .; j_call: TRBJ1-3; clone_size: .; cdr3_nt: TGCGCCAGCAGCTTAGTGGGCGATGGAAACACCATATATTTT; cdr3_aa: CASSLVGDGNTIYF
v_call: TRBV4-1; d_call: TRBD2; j_call: TRBJ2-7; clone_size: few; cdr3_nt: TGCGCCAGCAGCTCCCGGACTAGCGGGGGGGCCGAGCAGTACTTC; cdr3_aa: CASSSRTSGGAEQYF
v_call: TRBV28; d_call: .; j_call: TRBJ1-5; clone_size: few; cdr3_nt: TGTGCCAGCAAAAATCCCGGAGGGTCGCATCAGCCCCAGCATTTT; cdr3_aa: CASKNPGGSHQPQHF
v_call: TRBV28; d_call: .; j_call: TRBJ1-5; clone_size: .; cdr3_nt: TGTGCCAGCAGTTTGCAGGCAGGGTGGCAGCATTTT; cdr3_aa: CASSLQAGWQHF
v_call: TRBV6-1; d_call: TRBD1; j_call: TRBJ2-7; clone_size: once; cdr3_nt: TGTGCCAGCAGTGAAATACACAGGGGAACCTACGAGCAGTACTTC; cdr3_aa: CASSEIHRGTYEQYF
v_call: TRBV2; d_call: .; j_call: TRBJ2-4; clone_size: .; cdr3_nt: TGTGCCAGCAGTGAATACAGGCGGGACGCCAAAAACATTCAGTACTTC; cdr3_aa: CASSEYRRDAKNIQYF
v_call: TRBV1; d_call: .; j_call: TRBJ1-6; clone_size: .; cdr3_nt: TGCACCAGCAGCCTCCCCGGGGGGTTTGACCACTTT; cdr3_aa: CTSSLPGGFDHF
v_call: TRBV10-3; d_call: TRBD1; j_call: TRBJ1-5; clone_size: .; cdr3_nt: TGTGCCATCAGTGCACAGGGGGATCAGCCCCAGCATTTT; cdr3_aa: CAISAQGDQPQHF
v_call: TRBV25-1; d_call: TRBD2; j_call: TRBJ2-5; clone_size: .; cdr3_nt: TGTGCCAGCAGTGAACACTACGCGGGGGGCGAGACCCAGTACTTC; cdr3_aa: CASSEHYAGGETQYF
v_call: TRBV2; d_call: TRBD1; j_call: TRBJ1-1; clone_size: .; cdr3_nt: TGTGCCAGCAGCGTGGGACAGGGGAACACTGAAGCTTTCTTT; cdr3_aa: CASSVGQGNTEAFF
v_call: TRBV13; d_call: TRBD1; j_call: TRBJ2-1; clone_size: .; cdr3_nt: TGTGCCAGCAGCTTGGGAGGACAGGGGGCATGGAATGAGCAGTTCTTC; cdr3_aa: CASSLGGQGAWNEQFF
v_call: TRBV7-3; d_call: TRBD2; j_call: TRBJ2-2; clone_size: few; cdr3_nt: TGTGCCAGCAGCTTAACAGGACTAGACACCGGGGAGCTGTTTTTT; cdr3_aa: CASSLTGLDTGELFF
v_call: TRBV4-2; d_call: .; j_call: TRBJ1-3; clone_size: .; cdr3_nt: TGTGCCAGCAGCCAAGAATCAGTCGGGACATCTGGAAACACCATATATTTT; cdr3_aa: CASSQESVGTSGNTIYF
v_call: TRBV27; d_call: .; j_call: TRBJ1-2; clone_size: .; cdr3_nt: TGTGCCAGCAGTTCCCAATTCGGGACTAACTATGGCTACACCTTC; cdr3_aa: CASSSQFGTNYGYTF
v_call: TRBV30; d_call: .; j_call: TRBJ1-4; clone_size: .; cdr3_nt: TGTGCCTGGAGAAGGGGGAGGGATGAAAAACTGTTTTTT; cdr3_aa: CAWRRGRDEKLFF
v_call: TRBV7-8; d_call: .; j_call: TRBJ1-1; clone_size: .; cdr3_nt: TGTGCCAGCAGCCTAAGGACAGAAGACACTGAAGCTTTCTTT; cdr3_aa: CASSLRTEDTEAFF
v_call: TRBV11-1; d_call: .; j_call: TRBJ2-1; clone_size: .; cdr3_nt: TGTGCCAGCAGCTTCCGGGGGTACGGATACAATGAGCAGTTCTTC; cdr3_aa: CASSFRGYGYNEQFF
v_call: TRBV9; d_call: TRBD1; j_call: TRBJ1-2; clone_size: once; cdr3_nt: TGTGCCAGCAGCGGACAGGGTGCTGGCTACACCTTC; cdr3_aa: CASSGQGAGYTF
v_call: TRBV5-1; d_call: TRBD2; j_call: TRBJ2-3; clone_size: .; cdr3_nt: TGCGCCAGCAGCGCGACTAGCGGGGAAACAGATACGCAGTATTTT; cdr3_aa: CASSATSGETDTQYF
v_call: TRBV25-1; d_call: TRBD1; j_call: TRBJ1-4; clone_size: .; cdr3_nt: TGTGCCAGCAGCTACGGCGGGACAGGGGCCGAAAAACTGTTTTTT; cdr3_aa: CASSYGGTGAEKLFF
v_call: TRBV5-6; d_call: .; j_call: TRBJ2-5; clone_size: once; cdr3_nt: TGTGCCAGCAGCTTGGCGGCGGTCCAAGAGACCCAGTACTTC; cdr3_aa: CASSLAAVQETQYF
v_call: TRBV30; d_call: .; j_call: TRBJ1-2; clone_size: .; cdr3_nt: TGTGCCTGGAGTGTCGCGGGAGGCTATGGCTACACCTTC; cdr3_aa: CAWSVAGGYGYTF
v_call: TRBV5-1; d_call: .; j_call: TRBJ1-2; clone_size: .; cdr3_nt: TGCGCCAGCAGCTTAGAAGGGGTGGAAGGCTACACCTTC; cdr3_aa: CASSLEGVEGYTF
v_call: TRBV19; d_call: .; j_call: TRBJ2-3; clone_size: few; cdr3_nt: TGTGCCAGTAGTATAGAATTCGGCGGGGGCCCTTACACAGATACGCAGTATTTT; cdr3_aa: CASSIEFGGGPYTDTQYF
v_call: TRBV5-1; d_call: .; j_call: TRBJ2-2; clone_size: .; cdr3_nt: TGTGCCAGCAGCTCCTCGGACTGGTACACCGGGGAGCTGTTTTTT; cdr3_aa: CASSSSDWYTGELFF
v_call: TRBV5-6; d_call: .; j_call: TRBJ2-5; clone_size: .; cdr3_nt: TGTGCCAGCAGCTTTGCGCACCGAGAGACCCAGTACTTC; cdr3_aa: CASSFAHRETQYF
v_call: TRBV28; d_call: TRBD1; j_call: TRBJ1-6; clone_size: .; cdr3_nt: TGTGCCAGCTACTCTTCGGGACAGCCTTCACCCCTCCACTTT; cdr3_aa: CASYSSGQPSPLHF
v_call: TRBV5-4; d_call: TRBD1; j_call: TRBJ1-6; clone_size: few; cdr3_nt: TGTGCCGGAGGGGGACAGGGGCTGGCTTCACCCCTCCACTTT; cdr3_aa: CAGGGQGLASPLHF
v_call: TRBV7-2; d_call: TRBD2; j_call: TRBJ2-1; clone_size: .; cdr3_nt: TGTGCCAGCAGCAGAACTAGCGGGATTGAGCAGTTCTTC; cdr3_aa: CASSRTSGIEQFF
v_call: TRBV29-1; d_call: .; j_call: TRBJ1-2; clone_size: .; cdr3_nt: TGCAGCGTTGAGCAGACAGCCTATGGCTACACCTTC; cdr3_aa: CSVEQTAYGYTF
v_call: TRBV27; d_call: TRBD1; j_call: TRBJ1-5; clone_size: .; cdr3_nt: TGTGCCAGTAGGGACAGCTATAGCAATCAGCCCCAGCATTTT; cdr3_aa: CASRDSYSNQPQHF
v_call: TRBV6-5; d_call: TRBD1; j_call: TRBJ1-4; clone_size: .; cdr3_nt: TGTGCCAGCAGTTACGGGACAGGGAATGAAAAACTGTTTTTT; cdr3_aa: CASSYGTGNEKLFF